These T cell receptor beta chains were read from a single sample in a study of immune evolution from preneoplasia to lung adenocarcinoma. Sequencing was performed with immunoSEQ multiplex PCR; in TCRdb, only in-frame clones are kept and a portion is missing. This sample has 20,000 or so clones, with around three quarters found just once. The sequenced material came from FFPE invasive lung adenocarcinoma tissue. These receptors were obtained from a person aged 55 to 75 with lung adenocarcinoma. Each CDR3 is given with its conserved first and last residue. The D gene is left open where the match is weak. Clone size is shown for a subset of rows, as once, few, many or a class of expanded clone.

clone_size cdr3_length d_call j_call v_call cdr3_aa cdr3_nt
NA 13 NA TRBJ2-3 TRBV6-5 CASSYDTAAPQYF TGTGCCAGCAGTTACGATACGGCTGCTCCGCAGTATTTT
NA 14 NA TRBJ2-1 TRBV28 CASPPAGARNEQFF TGTGCCAGTCCGCCGGCGGGGGCTAGGAATGAGCAGTTCTTC
NA 13 NA TRBJ1-5 TRBV6-6 CASSSEGSQPQHF TGTGCCAGCAGTTCCGAGGGTTCTCAGCCCCAGCATTTT
NA 16 TRBD1 TRBJ1-2 TRBV6-4 CASSDRPGTEAYGYTF TGTGCCAGCAGTGACCGACCCGGGACAGAAGCCTATGGCTACACCTTC
NA 16 TRBD1 TRBJ2-7 TRBV11-3 CASSHSRQGTFREQYF TGTGCCAGCAGCCACTCGAGACAGGGAACCTTCCGCGAGCAGTACTTC
NA 15 TRBD1 TRBJ2-7 TRBV25-1 CASSARDSNSYEQYF TGTGCCAGCAGTGCCCGGGACAGCAACTCCTACGAGCAGTACTTC
NA 15 NA TRBJ1-5 TRBV18 CASSAGQLSNQPQHF TGTGCCAGCTCAGCAGGACAGTTAAGCAATCAGCCCCAGCATTTT
NA 13 NA TRBJ1-2 TRBV7-9 CASSSTVEGRLFF TGTGCCAGCAGCTCCACGGTGGAAGGGAGGTTGTTCTTC
few 15 NA TRBJ2-1 TRBV7-7 CASSPAGGAYNEQFF TGTGCTAGCAGCCCCGCCGGCGGGGCCTACAATGAGCAGTTCTTC
NA 15 NA TRBJ1-4 TRBV28 CASSFLQGTQEKLFF TGTGCCAGCAGTTTCCTCCAGGGGACACAGGAAAAACTGTTTTTT
few 16 NA TRBJ2-4 TRBV18 CASSPQVASAKNIQYF TGTGCCAGCTCACCACAGGTGGCCTCGGCCAAAAACATTCAGTACTTC
NA 15 TRBD2 TRBJ2-2 TRBV4-1 CASSRTSGSGGELFF TGCGCCAGCAGCAGGACTAGCGGGAGTGGCGGGGAGCTGTTTTTT
NA 14 TRBD2 TRBJ2-7 TRBV19 CASRAQRDSYEQYF TGTGCCAGTAGGGCCCAGCGGGACTCCTACGAGCAGTACTTC
NA 15 TRBD1 TRBJ2-2 TRBV7-9 CASRPGQAGTGELFF TGTGCCAGCAGACCGGGACAGGCGGGCACCGGGGAGCTGTTTTTT
few 17 TRBD2 TRBJ2-3 TRBV2 CASSATSGRVRTDTQYF TGTGCCAGCAGTGCCACTAGCGGGAGGGTCCGCACAGATACGCAGTATTTT
NA 13 NA TRBJ2-6 TRBV19 CASNKAGANVLTF TGTGCCAGTAATAAGGCTGGGGCCAACGTCCTGACTTTC
NA 16 TRBD2 TRBJ2-5 TRBV7-2 CASSLNAGAISETQYF TGTGCCAGCAGCTTAAATGCGGGAGCAATCTCGGAGACCCAGTACTTC
NA 11 NA TRBJ1-2 TRBV28 CASTEGDGYTF TGTGCCAGCACAGAGGGTGATGGCTACACCTTC
NA 14 TRBD2 TRBJ2-2 TRBV11-2 CASSGSGRDLELFF TGTGCCAGCAGCGGAAGCGGGAGAGATTTGGAGCTGTTTTTT
once 14 NA TRBJ1-4 TRBV7-9 CASSSVGRGGKLFF TGTGCCAGCAGCTCGGTTGGCCGGGGCGGAAAACTGTTTTTT
NA 11 NA TRBJ1-5 TRBV6-5 CASGRNQPQHF TGTGCCAGCGGCCGCAATCAGCCCCAGCATTTT
NA 15 TRBD2 TRBJ2-5 TRBV11-3 CASSPRSGRMETQYF TGTGCCAGCAGCCCACGGAGCGGGAGGATGGAGACCCAGTACTTC
NA 15 NA TRBJ2-2 TRBV21-1 CASTPRRLVAGELFF TGTGCCAGCACCCCCAGACGACTCGTGGCCGGGGAGCTGTTTTTT
once 12 NA TRBJ2-1 TRBV10-3 CAISELVNEQFF TGTGCCATCAGTGAACTAGTCAATGAGCAGTTCTTC
NA 14 TRBD1 TRBJ1-2 TRBV10-3 CAISESAGGYGYTF TGTGCCATCAGTGAGTCGGCAGGGGGCTATGGCTACACCTTC
NA 15 TRBD2 TRBJ2-5 TRBV7-9 CASSPGASGRETQYF TGTGCCAGCAGCCCAGGGGCTAGCGGGAGGGAGACCCAGTACTTC
once 16 NA TRBJ2-1 TRBV18 CASSPSTSGLYNEQFF TGTGCCAGCTCACCATCTACGAGCGGACTCTACAATGAGCAGTTCTTC
NA 13 NA TRBJ2-3 TRBV5-1 CASSTRLADTQYF TGCGCCAGCAGCACCCGACTCGCAGATACGCAGTATTTT
NA 16 NA TRBJ1-5 TRBV28 CASSTTRDTRRGPQHF TGTGCCAGCAGCACTACACGGGACACTCGAAGGGGGCCCCAGCATTTT
NA 14 NA TRBJ1-5 TRBV11-1 CASSLKGFNQPQHF TGTGCCAGCAGCTTAAAGGGCTTTAATCAGCCCCAGCATTTT
NA 14 NA TRBJ2-7 TRBV28 CASSSPSGFYEQYF TGTGCCAGCAGTTCGCCCTCGGGTTTCTACGAGCAGTACTTC
NA 14 NA TRBJ2-5 TRBV5-1 CASSGQAGEETQYF TGCGCCAGCAGCGGGCAAGCGGGTGAGGAGACCCAGTACTTC
NA 14 NA TRBJ1-4 TRBV18 CASSPGRAGEKLFF TGTGCCAGCTCACCAGGCAGGGCGGGAGAAAAACTGTTTTTT
NA 13 NA TRBJ1-5 TRBV2 CASRGRDYQPQHF TGTGCCAGCCGAGGCAGGGATTATCAGCCCCAGCATTTT
NA 17 NA TRBJ2-6 TRBV5-1 CASSLAYLGGGANVLTF TGCGCCAGCAGCTTGGCTTACCTGGGCGGAGGGGCCAACGTCCTGACTTTT
NA 15 NA TRBJ2-4 TRBV4-1 CASSLRWRDQDIQYF TGCGCCAGCAGCCTGAGGTGGCGGGATCAGGACATTCAGTACTTC
NA 14 NA TRBJ2-7 TRBV27 CASSDTLSRDEQYF TGTGCCAGCAGTGATACCCTCTCGAGGGACGAGCAGTACTTC
NA 17 NA TRBJ1-3 TRBV6-1 CASSGPTVPFSGNTIYF TGTGCCAGCAGTGGGCCGACAGTACCTTTCTCTGGAAACACCATATATTTT
NA 14 NA TRBJ1-4 TRBV19 CASRGIQGNEKLFF TGTGCCAGTCGGGGCATCCAGGGAAATGAAAAACTGTTTTTT
NA 16 NA TRBJ2-3 TRBV21-1 CASSPPEAPYTDTQYF TGTGCCAGCAGCCCACCCGAGGCTCCGTACACAGATACGCAGTATTTT
NA 14 TRBD1 TRBJ1-1 TRBV10-3 CATGTGELNTEAFF TGTGCCACCGGGACAGGGGAACTGAACACTGAAGCTTTCTTT
NA 17 NA TRBJ2-2 TRBV7-9 CASSLGGGKEDTGELFF TGTGCCAGCAGCTTAGGTGGCGGGAAGGAGGACACCGGGGAGCTGTTTTTT
NA 13 NA TRBJ2-5 TRBV5-4 CASRGGVGETQYF TGTGCCAGCCGCGGCGGTGTAGGGGAGACCCAGTACTTC